Below, 26 T cell receptor beta chains from the same sample are listed, as sequenced in a study of blood T cells in healthy people across ages. The authors ran a second PCR of about 6 to 11 cycles using a sample-barcoded 5' primer and a J-beta primer mix. TCRdb re-derived calls from the 5' RACE reads in MiXCR, one entry per CDR3 protein. The sample records 1,500,000 or so distinct CDR3 sequences, roughly 43% being singletons. The sequencing sample was made of blood. These receptors were taken from a woman aged 18-29 years in good health.

There are a few counts of this clonotype. The rearrangement joins TRBV20-1 to TRBJ1-1; no clear D gene. Germline CDR1 and CDR2: DFQATT and SNEGSKA (reference sequence). The V and J ends lost 5 bases and 11 bases respectively, with 21 bases between them. The CDR3 contains 13 residues. The CDR3 sequence: CSADPPGVLAAFF. The CDR3 DNA reads TGCAGTGCTGACCCTCCCGGGGTCCTGGCCGCTTTCTTT.

The chain joins TRBV5-1 to TRBJ2-1; 11 bases line up with TRBD2. Looked up from germline, CDR1 is SGHRS and CDR2 is YFSETQ. V shed 3 bases, J shed 5 bases, and the junction held 4 bases outside the gene matches. The CDR3 totals 15 residues. Here the CDR3 DNA reads TGCGCCAGCAGCTACTCGGGACTAGCGGACAATGAGCAGTTCTTC. Protein product: CASSYSGLADNEQFF.

This clonotype occurred a few times. The V and J genes are TRBV9 and TRBJ1-4; D possibly corresponds to TRBD1 (5 bases). Trimming took 0 bases from V and 4 from J, leaving 13 bases between them. Germline assignment: CDR1 SGDLS and CDR2 YYNGEE. The CDR3 contains 16 residues. CDR3 region: CASSVEGQGGNEKLFF. CDR3 nucleotides: TGTGCCAGCAGCGTAGAAGGGCAGGGTGGTAATGAAAAACTGTTTTTT.

The V gene is TRBV4-2, the J gene TRBJ2-5; TRBD2 matches at 13 bases. CDR1 and CDR2 (germline): LGHNA, YNFKEQ. This CDR3 region has 17 residues. V trimming: 0 bases; J trimming: 2 bases; junction bases outside the gene matches: 3. This chain's CDR3 is CASSQDQLAGGQETQYF. DNA for the CDR3: TGTGCCAGCAGCCAAGACCAACTAGCGGGAGGGCAAGAGACCCAGTACTTC.

The chain has TRBV5-1 and TRBJ2-3; 10 positions match TRBD1. Germline values: CDR1 SGHRS, CDR2 YFSETQ. CDR3 size: 21 residues. V trimming: 2 bases; J trimming: 1 base; junction bases outside the gene matches: 19. The CDR3 here is CASSFDDRGLVAIEGTDTQYF. Here the CDR3 DNA reads TGCGCCAGCAGCTTCGACGACAGGGGGCTGGTAGCGATTGAAGGCACAGATACGCAGTATTTT.

Only a few counts were recorded for this clonotype. CDR3 nucleotide sequence: TGTGCCAGCGCTGCCGGGACTAGCTCCTACAATGAGCAGTTCTTC. This codes for CASAAGTSSYNEQFF. The chain links TRBV6-5 to TRBJ2-1, with 8 bases aligning to TRBD2. Germline V gene data show CDR1 as MNHEY and CDR2 as SVGAGI. The CDR3 extends over 15 amino acids. V lost 8 bases and J lost 0; bases outside the gene matches: 6.

This clonotype was seen more than once but under ten times. The J gene is TRBJ2-3, the V gene TRBV27; 9 bases agree with TRBD2. The CDR3 is made up of 13 amino acids. V dropped 4 bases and J dropped 8; count of bases not matched to a gene: 4. Germline V CDR1 and CDR2: MNHEY, SMNVEV (reference sequence). The CDR3 here is CASSSLAGLTQYF. The CDR3 DNA reads as TGTGCCAGCAGTTCCCTAGCGGGGCTTACGCAGTATTTT.

V is TRBV18 and J is TRBJ2-6, with 7 bases matching TRBD1. This CDR3 comprises 17 residues. V shed 0 bases and J 0 bases; nucleotides not matched to a gene: 2. Germline CDR1 and CDR2: KGHSH and LQKENI. The CDR3 coding sequence is TGTGCCAGCTCACCACCAAGGGGGCCCTCTGGGGCCAACGTCCTGACTTTC. This translates into CASSPPRGPSGANVLTF.

A few counts support this clonotype. The V call is TRBV7-2, the J call TRBJ2-6; unclear D gene. Looked up from germline, CDR1 is SGHTA and CDR2 is FQGNSA. The V end lost 0 bases, the J end lost 2 bases, and 5 bases lay between the germline ends. The CDR3 length is 15 residues. The CDR3 DNA reads TGTGCCAGCAGCTTAGCAGTTGCTGGGGCCAACGTCCTGACTTTC. Translated, it gives CASSLAVAGANVLTF.

This clonotype was observed a handful of times. This sequence joins TRBV27 and TRBJ2-6; no firm D call. V lost 5 bases and J lost 4, with 9 bases in between. In germline, CDR1 is MNHEY, CDR2 SMNVEV (reference sequence). This CDR3 contains 14 residues. In DNA form, the CDR3 reads TGTGCCAGCAGTCACCGCCCCGGGGCCAACGTCCTGACTTTC. This translates into CASSHRPGANVLTF. The entire variable domain, with the rest obtained from reference TRBV27 and TRBJ2-6, is as follows: EAQVTQNPRYLITVTGKKLTVTCSQNMNHEYMSWYRQDPGLGLRQIYYSMNVEVTDKGDVPEGYKVSRKEKRNFPLILESPSPNQTSLYFCASSHRPGANVLTFGAGSRLTVL.

This rearrangement joins TRBV9 to TRBJ2-4; D perhaps matches TRBD2 (6 bases). This CDR3 is built from 14 residues. CDR1 and CDR2 (germline): SGDLS, YYNGEE. V lost 3 bases, J lost 13 bases, and 20 bases lay in between. CDR3 loop: CASSARLDGGEQYF. The CDR3 nucleotides read TGTGCCAGCAGCGCCAGACTAGACGGCGGGGAGCAGTACTTC. The variable domain in full, completed from reference TRBV9 and TRBJ2-4, reads DSGVTQTPKHLITATGQRVTLRCSPRSGDLSVYWYQQSLDQGLQFLIQYYNGEERAKGNILERFSAQQFPDLHSELNLSSLELGDSALYFCASSARLDGGEQYFGAGTRLSVL.

This chain uses TRBV12-3 or TRBV12-4 with TRBJ2-3, with D perhaps TRBD2 (6 bases). The V gene lost 6 bases and the J gene lost 0 bases, with 10 bases spanning the gap. The CDR3 consists of 14 residues. This CDR3 reads CASRVGRSTDTQYF. CDR3 sequence (DNA): TGTGCCAGCAGAGTCGGGAGAAGCACAGATACGCAGTATTTT.

The chain carries TRBV9 and TRBJ1-2; D unclear. The CDR3 contains 15 residues. V was clipped by 1 base and J by 0 bases, with 10 bases between them. The germline V gene encodes CDR1 SGDLS and CDR2 YYNGEE. CDR3 bases: TGTGCCAGCAGCGTATCGGACCGCACTAACTATGGCTACACCTTC. Its protein is CASSVSDRTNYGYTF.

The rearrangement links TRBV30 to TRBJ2-7; 8 bases are a match to TRBD1. V lost 7 bases, J lost 0 bases, and 2 bases stayed unmatched. This CDR3 comprises 12 residues. CDR1 is GTSNPN, CDR2 SVGIG, per germline (reference sequence). As DNA, the CDR3 is TGTGCCTCGGGACAGGCCTCCTACGAGCAGTACTTC. It is translated as CASGQASYEQYF.

CDR3 protein: CSAHHRDRDGYTF. The CDR3 DNA reads as TGCAGCGCCCATCACCGGGACAGGGATGGCTACACCTTC. This chain connects TRBV29-1 to TRBJ1-2, with 9 bases identical to TRBD1. Germline V lookup: CDR1 SQVTM, CDR2 ANQGSEA. V trimming: 7 bases; J trimming: 6 bases; junction bases outside the gene matches: 9. This CDR3 contains 13 residues.

This clonotype was counted a few times. This chain joins TRBV4-3 and TRBJ1-1; possible D gene TRBD1, 5 bases. This CDR3 contains 14 residues. Germline-derived CDR1 and CDR2 are LGHNA and YSLEER. V lost 7 bases and J lost 2, with 14 bases in between. The CDR3 nucleotides are TGCGCCAGCACCACCGGGGGACCTAACACTGAAGCTTTCTTT. Its protein product is CASTTGGPNTEAFF.

J is TRBJ2-1 and V is TRBV4-1; TRBD2 might be the D (6 bases). The length of the CDR3 is 16 residues. V gave up 2 bases and J gave up 4 bases, with 15 bases separating them. CDR1 is MGHRA and CDR2 is YSYEKL in the germline V gene. The CDR3 nucleotides are TGCGCCAGCAGCCAAACGGCGTCAGGGACTTACAATGAGCAGTTCTTC. This gives the protein CASSQTASGTYNEQFF.

V and J are TRBV14 and TRBJ1-2, with 7 bases aligning to TRBD1. Trimming at V came to 1 base and at J to 3 bases, leaving 8 bases not matched to a gene. In germline, CDR1 is SGHDN, CDR2 FVKESK. The CDR3 length is 16 residues. DNA of the CDR3: TGTGCCAGCAGCCAAGTCCGACAGGGAATAGACTATGGCTACACCTTC. Its protein is CASSQVRQGIDYGYTF.

J is TRBJ1-2 and V is TRBV6-6; D is possibly TRBD1 (5 bases). The CDR3 contains 14 residues. Between the trimmed V and J ends, which lost 0 bases and 2 bases, there was a span of 7 bases. Germline loops: CDR1 MNHNY, CDR2 SVGAGI (reference sequence). CDR3 loop: CASSYSDTNYGYTF. CDR3 in DNA: TGTGCCAGCAGTTACTCGGACACCAACTATGGCTACACCTTC.

About this clonotype itself: A much larger clone differs by one base, so this may be a read error. The gene calls are TRBV5-1 and TRBJ1-2, with D possibly being TRBD1 (5 bases). This CDR3 is 14 amino acids long. Germline V CDR1 and CDR2: SGHRS, YFSETQ. Written as DNA, the CDR3 is TGCGCCAGCATCTTGAGGCAGGGCGACTATGGCTACACCTTC. Its translation is CASILRQGDYGYTF.

J is TRBJ2-3 and V is TRBV18; D gene uncertain. CDR3 length equals 14 residues. V lost 2 bases and J 3 bases, leaving 9 bases between the germline ends. Germline CDR1 is KGHSH and CDR2 is LQKENI. The CDR3 here is CASSPISRTDTQYF. CDR3 DNA: TGTGCCAGCTCACCAATCTCACGGACAGATACGCAGTATTTT.

The CDR3 reads CASSSKQGAVYEQFF. The CDR3 nucleotides are TGCGCCAGCAGCTCAAAACAGGGGGCTGTCTATGAGCAGTTCTTC. The chain recombines TRBV5-1 with TRBJ2-1; 9 positions match TRBD1. The germline V gene has CDR1 SGHRS and CDR2 YFSETQ. V was clipped by 3 bases and J by 8 bases; unmatched bases: 9. The CDR3 runs to 15 residues.

The chain is built from TRBV28 and TRBJ1-1; 10 bases fit TRBD1. In germline, CDR1 is MDHEN, CDR2 SYDVKM. CDR3 size: 16 residues. The junction had 9 bases not matched to a gene; V was cut back by 5 bases and J by 3 bases. The CDR3 sequence is CASSPGRQGAHTEAFF. The CDR3 nucleotides are TGTGCCAGCAGTCCCGGCCGACAGGGGGCACACACTGAAGCTTTCTTT.

This clonotype turned up a few times. The chain joins TRBV30 to TRBJ1-5; D not resolved. The CDR3 has 12 amino acids. Germline V gene data show CDR1 as GTSNPN and CDR2 as SVGIG (reference sequence). V lost 5 bases and J lost 10, with 15 bases in between. Here the CDR3 DNA reads TGTGCCTGGGCGCCCGGAATGGGCCCCCAGCATTTT. It yields the protein CAWAPGMGPQHF.

The J gene is TRBJ2-1, the V gene TRBV28, with D perhaps TRBD1 or TRBD2 (5 bases each). Germline V gives CDR1 MDHEN, CDR2 SYDVKM. The CDR3 contains 13 residues. Trimming pared 4 bases from V and 7 bases from J, leaving 11 bases between. The CDR3: CASSCREWNEQFF. CDR3 coding DNA: TGTGCCAGCAGTTGCAGGGAGTGGAATGAGCAGTTCTTC.

This chain joins TRBV9 and TRBJ2-5; no reliable D call. The CDR3 loop spans 14 amino acids. V was pared by 4 bases and J by 0 bases, with 10 bases between. Germline V gene data show CDR1 as SGDLS and CDR2 as YYNGEE. CDR3 nucleotides: TGTGCCAGCAGCACCCCACTGGACCAAGAGACCCAGTACTTC. This translates into CASSTPLDQETQYF.